This TCR beta chain was retrieved from a study of human T cells and chemical hapten exposure. Within the library, unique molecular identifiers were attached to each individual cDNA molecule. TCRdb reprocessed the RACE reads via MiXCR and lists one record per CDR3 protein. Of approximately 82,000 distinct CDR3 sequences in the sample, 12% are singletons; the top ten hold 3.5% to 4.5%. Time point described: patch test 1, 2 weeks after DPC sensitization. Treatment denoted: therapeutic diphenylcyclopropenone sensitization with weekly scalp DPC. In this sample, this clonotype turned up many times. What it recognizes is unknown. Study-level findings and limits: Sensitizing to DPC left TCRs with a frequency above 1 in 1000 unaltered.

Sequenced here: whole blood, sampled in connection with sensitization to the hapten diphenylcyclopropenone (DPC). The TCR was taken from a woman aged 55 to 70 with alopecia areata. Some clones in this sample may be carry-over from other donors' samples.

CDR3 sequence reads: CASSPTDRSNQPQHF. The CDR3 region has the DNA TGTGCCAGCTCACCAACGGACAGAAGCAATCAGCCCCAGCATTTT. The V gene is TRBV18, the J gene TRBJ1-5; D perhaps matches TRBD1 (6 bases). This CDR3 is built from 15 residues. Trimming stripped 2 bases from V and 1 base from J, with 9 bases between. In germline, CDR1 is KGHSH, CDR2 LQKENI.